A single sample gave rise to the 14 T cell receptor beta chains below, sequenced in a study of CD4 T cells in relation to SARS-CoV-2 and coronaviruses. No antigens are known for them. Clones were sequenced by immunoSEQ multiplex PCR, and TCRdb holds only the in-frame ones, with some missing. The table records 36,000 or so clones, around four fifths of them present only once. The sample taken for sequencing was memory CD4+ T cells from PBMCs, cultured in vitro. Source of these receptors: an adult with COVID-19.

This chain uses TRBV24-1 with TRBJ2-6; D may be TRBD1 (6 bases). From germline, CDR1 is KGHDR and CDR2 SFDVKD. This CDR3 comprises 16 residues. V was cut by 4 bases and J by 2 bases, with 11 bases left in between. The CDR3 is CATSDPTGPGANVLTF. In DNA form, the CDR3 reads TGTGCCACCAGTGACCCTACAGGGCCTGGGGCCAACGTCCTGACTTTC.

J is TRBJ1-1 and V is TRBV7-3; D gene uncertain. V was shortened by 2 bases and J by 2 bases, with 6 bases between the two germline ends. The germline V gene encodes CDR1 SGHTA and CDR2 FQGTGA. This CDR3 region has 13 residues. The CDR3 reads CASSLELNTEAFF. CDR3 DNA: TGTGCCAGCAGCTTAGAGCTAAACACTGAAGCTTTCTTT.

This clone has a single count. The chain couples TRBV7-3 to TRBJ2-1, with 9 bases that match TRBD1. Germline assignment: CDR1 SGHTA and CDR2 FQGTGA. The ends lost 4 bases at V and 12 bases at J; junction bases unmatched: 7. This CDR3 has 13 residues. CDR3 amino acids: CASSSGQGSVQFF. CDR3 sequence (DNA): TGTGCCAGCAGCTCAGGACAGGGGTCGGTGCAGTTCTTC.

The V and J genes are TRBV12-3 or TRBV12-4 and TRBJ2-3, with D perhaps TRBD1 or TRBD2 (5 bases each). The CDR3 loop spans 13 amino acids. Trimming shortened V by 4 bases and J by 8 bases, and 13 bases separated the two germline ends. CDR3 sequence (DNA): TGTGCCAGCAGTTCTGGGGGTTTAGGTACGCAGTATTTT. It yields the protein CASSSGGLGTQYF.

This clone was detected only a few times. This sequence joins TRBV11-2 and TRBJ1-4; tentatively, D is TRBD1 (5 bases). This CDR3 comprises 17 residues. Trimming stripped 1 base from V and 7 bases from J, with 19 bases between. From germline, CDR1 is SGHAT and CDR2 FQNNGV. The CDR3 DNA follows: TGTGCCAGCAGCTTAGGAGTGGGAACCGGGGCCAGTGAAAAACTGTTTTTT. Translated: CASSLGVGTGASEKLFF.

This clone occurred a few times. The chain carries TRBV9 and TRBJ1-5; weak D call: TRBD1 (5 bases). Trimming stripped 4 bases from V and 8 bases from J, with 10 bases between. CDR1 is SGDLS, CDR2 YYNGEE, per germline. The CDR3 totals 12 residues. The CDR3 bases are TGTGCCAGCAGCTGCTCGGGGGAGCCCCAGCATTTT. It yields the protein CASSCSGEPQHF.

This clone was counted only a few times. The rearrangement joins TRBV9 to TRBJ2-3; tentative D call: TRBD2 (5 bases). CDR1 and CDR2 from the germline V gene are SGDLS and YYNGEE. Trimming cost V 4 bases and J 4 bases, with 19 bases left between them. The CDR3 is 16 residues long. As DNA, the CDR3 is TGTGCCAGCAGCCCGTCACTAGATAGGATCGCAGATACGCAGTATTTT. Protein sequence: CASSPSLDRIADTQYF.

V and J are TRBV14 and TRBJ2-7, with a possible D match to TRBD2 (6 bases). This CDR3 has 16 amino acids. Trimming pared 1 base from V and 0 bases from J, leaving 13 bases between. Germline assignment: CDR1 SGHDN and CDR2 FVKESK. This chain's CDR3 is CASSQGGLIGSYEQYF. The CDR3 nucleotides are TGTGCCAGCAGCCAAGGGGGACTCATAGGCTCCTACGAGCAGTACTTC.

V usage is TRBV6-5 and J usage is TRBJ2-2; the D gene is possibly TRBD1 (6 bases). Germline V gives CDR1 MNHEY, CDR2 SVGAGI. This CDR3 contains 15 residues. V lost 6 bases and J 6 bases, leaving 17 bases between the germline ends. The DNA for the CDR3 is TGTGCCAGCAGCCGTGGGCAGGGGTTTGCCGGGGAGCTGTTTTTT. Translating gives CASSRGQGFAGELFF.

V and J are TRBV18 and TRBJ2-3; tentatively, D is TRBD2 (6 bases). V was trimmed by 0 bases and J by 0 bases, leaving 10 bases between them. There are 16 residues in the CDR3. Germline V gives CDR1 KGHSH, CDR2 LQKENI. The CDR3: CASSPPTSQSTDTQYF. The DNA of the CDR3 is TGTGCCAGCTCACCACCAACTAGCCAGAGCACAGATACGCAGTATTTT.

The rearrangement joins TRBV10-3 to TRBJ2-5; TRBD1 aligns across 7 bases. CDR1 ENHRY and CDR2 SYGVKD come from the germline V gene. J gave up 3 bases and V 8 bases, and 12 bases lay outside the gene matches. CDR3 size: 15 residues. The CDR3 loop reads CAIRTTGQAEETQYF. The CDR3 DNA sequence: TGTGCCATCCGTACCACAGGACAGGCGGAAGAGACCCAGTACTTC.

The CDR3 sequence: CASSTGRREQYF. CDR3 DNA sequence: TGTGCCAGCAGTACCGGACGGAGGGAGCAGTACTTC. V is TRBV27 and J is TRBJ2-7, with D maybe TRBD2 (5 bases). V lost 5 bases to trimming and J lost 7 bases, with 12 bases between them. This CDR3 region has 12 residues. Germline CDR1 and CDR2: MNHEY and SMNVEV (reference sequence).

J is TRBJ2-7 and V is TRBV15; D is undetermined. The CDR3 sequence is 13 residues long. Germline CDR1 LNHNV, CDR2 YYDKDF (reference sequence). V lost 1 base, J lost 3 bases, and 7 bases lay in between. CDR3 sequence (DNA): TGTGCCACCAGCAGAGGTCTACTCTACGAGCAGTACTTC. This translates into CATSRGLLYEQYF.

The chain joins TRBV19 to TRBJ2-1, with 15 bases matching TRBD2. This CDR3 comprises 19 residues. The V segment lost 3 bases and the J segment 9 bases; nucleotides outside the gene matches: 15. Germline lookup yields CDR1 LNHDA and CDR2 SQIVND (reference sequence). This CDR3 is CASSIGFYGTSGRSSEQFF. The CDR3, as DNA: TGTGCCAGTAGTATCGGTTTTTACGGGACTAGCGGGAGGAGCAGTGAGCAGTTCTTC. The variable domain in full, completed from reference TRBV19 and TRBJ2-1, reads DGGITQSPKYLFRKEGQNVTLSCEQNLNHDAMYWYRQDPGQGLRLIYYSQIVNDFQKGDIAEGYSVSREKKESFPLTVTSAQKNPTAFYLCASSIGFYGTSGRSSEQFFGPGTRLTVL.